This T cell receptor beta chain was obtained from a study of T cell responses to AZD1222 COVID-19 vaccine. The study, taken as a whole, reports: There were mostly white British donors and more females than males, and clonal diversity was possibly underestimated. Unmutated variant regions reportedly attract nearly half of all spike-specific TCRs. Repertoire sampling was restricted to post-peak T cell response timepoints. Researchers report vaccine-associated CD4 TCRs spanning spike, with dominance at 160-218 and 743-854.

Worth noting for this clone: Its antigen is undetermined.

Produced via immunoSEQ multiplex PCR; TCRdb's table is partial and in-frame only. Of 150,000 or so clones in the sample, roughly 94% were seen once. The V end was cut by 5 bases, the J end by 4 bases, with 14 bases between. The CDR3 loop spans 14 amino acids. Germline V gene data show CDR1 as SEHNR and CDR2 as FQNEAQ (reference sequence). Sequenced here: peripheral blood, sampled 28 days after the second AZD1222 dose. The rearrangement links TRBV7-9 to TRBJ1-2; D uncertain. The TCR sequence derives from an adult who received the AZD1222 COVID-19 vaccine. This CDR3 is CASSLEGRFYGYTF. The CDR3 DNA follows: TGTGCCAGCAGCCTCGAGGGCCGTTTCTATGGCTACACCTTC.